The clone carrying this T cell receptor beta chain was seen a single time. This sample is part of a study of blood T cell repertoires in COVID-19. Study information: COVID-19 samples from acute and convalescent phases originated in the United States, Italy and Spain. Nucleic acid was either cDNA or gDNA, and it came from T cells, B-cell-depleted T cells, or PBMCs.

In the original processing: Reference gene primer amplification gave estimated nucleated cell counts. TCRdb's table, derived via immunoSEQ multiplex PCR, lists solely in-frame clones and lacks some. The DNA was the basis for D and trimming; V, J and clone size are from that table. The profile shows about 240,000 clones, 75% to 85% of them singletons. The CDR3 consists of 13 residues. V gave up 8 bases and J gave up 5 bases; unmatched junction bases: 6. The V gene's germline CDR1 is WSHSY and CDR2 SAAADI. This sequence joins TRBV10-2 and TRBJ2-7; 10 bases align to TRBD1. This TCR was recovered from a woman aged 70-85 years with acute or convalescent COVID-19. Source material: peripheral blood. The CDR3 nucleotides are TGCGCCAGCCGAGGGACAGGGGACAACGAGCAGTACTTC. Residues: CASRGTGDNEQYF.